This T cell receptor beta chain was identified during a study of cytomegalovirus exposure and HLA in healthy donors. Study-wide background: The same platform was used for the roughly 130 validation repertoires as for the approximately 610 first-cohort repertoires, as reported in a later analysis.

The V and J ends lost 4 bases and 0 bases, in that order; junction bases with no gene match: 6. The germline V gene encodes CDR1 MNHEY and CDR2 SMNVEV (reference sequence). The CDR3 is 15 residues long. Whole-study findings and limits: The study designated some 180 TCR beta chains cytomegalovirus-associated. The majority of TCR sequences were rare, yet some public TCRs appeared in many donors. Among the CMV-associated chains, three were confirmed in vitro as specific for CMV antigens.

As to this clone: Its antigen is unidentified.

TCRdb keeps only in-frame clones here, not all; method: immunoSEQ multiplex PCR. The sample consists of roughly 120,000 clones, about 82% of them appearing once. Material: PBMCs. The V gene is TRBV27, the J gene TRBJ2-7; 7 nucleotides line up with TRBD1. This TCR was recovered from a man aged 18 to 35 in good health and CMV-seronegative. CDR3 DNA: TGTGCCAGCAGTTCCCCGGACAGGAACTCCTACGAGCAGTACTTC. Translating it yields CASSSPDRNSYEQYF.